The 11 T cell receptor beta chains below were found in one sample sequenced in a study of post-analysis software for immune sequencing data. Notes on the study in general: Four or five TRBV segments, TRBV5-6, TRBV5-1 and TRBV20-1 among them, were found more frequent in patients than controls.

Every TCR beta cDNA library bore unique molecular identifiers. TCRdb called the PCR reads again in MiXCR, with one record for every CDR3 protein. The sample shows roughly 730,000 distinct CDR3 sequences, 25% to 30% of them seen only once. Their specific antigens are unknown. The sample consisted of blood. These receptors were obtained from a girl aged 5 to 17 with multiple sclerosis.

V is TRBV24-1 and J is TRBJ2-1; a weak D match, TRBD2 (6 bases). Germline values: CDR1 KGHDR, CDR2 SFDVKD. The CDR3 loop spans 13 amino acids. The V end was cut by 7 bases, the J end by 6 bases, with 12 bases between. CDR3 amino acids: CATSRGTLNEQFF. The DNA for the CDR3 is TGTGCCACCAGCCGAGGGACTCTCAATGAGCAGTTCTTC.

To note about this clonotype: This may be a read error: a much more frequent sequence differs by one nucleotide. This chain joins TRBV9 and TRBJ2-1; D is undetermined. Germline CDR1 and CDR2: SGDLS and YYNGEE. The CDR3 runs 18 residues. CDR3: CACSVGRFSGMSYNEQFF. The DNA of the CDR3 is TGTGCCTGCAGCGTAGGACGGTTCTCCGGAATGTCCTACAATGAGCAGTTCTTC.

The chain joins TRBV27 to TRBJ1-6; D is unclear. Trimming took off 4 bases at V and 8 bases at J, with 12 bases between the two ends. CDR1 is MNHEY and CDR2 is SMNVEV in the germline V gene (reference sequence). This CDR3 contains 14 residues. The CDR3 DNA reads TGTGCCAGCAGTTCCCCGACCAGACATTCACCCCTCCACTTT. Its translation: CASSSPTRHSPLHF.

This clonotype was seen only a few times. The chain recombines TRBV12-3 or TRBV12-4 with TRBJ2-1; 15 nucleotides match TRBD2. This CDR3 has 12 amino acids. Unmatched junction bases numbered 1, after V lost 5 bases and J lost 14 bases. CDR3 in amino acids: CASSRTSGREFF. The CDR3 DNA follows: TGTGCCAGCAGTCGGACTAGCGGGAGGGAGTTCTTC.

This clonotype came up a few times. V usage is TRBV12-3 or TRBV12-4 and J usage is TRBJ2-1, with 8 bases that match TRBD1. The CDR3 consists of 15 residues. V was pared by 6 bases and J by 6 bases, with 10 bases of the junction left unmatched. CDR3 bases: TGTGCCAGCAGCGATACGGGACAGGAGACCAATGAGCAGTTCTTC. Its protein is CASSDTGQETNEQFF.

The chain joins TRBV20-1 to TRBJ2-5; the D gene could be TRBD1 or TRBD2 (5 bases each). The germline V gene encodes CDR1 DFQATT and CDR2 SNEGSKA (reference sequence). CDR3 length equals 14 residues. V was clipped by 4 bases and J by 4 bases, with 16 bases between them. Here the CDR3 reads CSAIGLSRGETQYF. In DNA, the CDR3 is TGCAGTGCTATCGGACTCTCTAGGGGAGAGACCCAGTACTTC.

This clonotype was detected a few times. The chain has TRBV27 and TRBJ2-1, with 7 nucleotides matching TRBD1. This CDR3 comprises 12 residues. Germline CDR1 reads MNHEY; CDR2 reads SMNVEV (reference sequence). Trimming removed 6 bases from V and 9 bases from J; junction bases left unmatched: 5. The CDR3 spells CASRQGGLEQFF. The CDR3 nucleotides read TGTGCCAGCAGGCAAGGGGGCCTTGAGCAGTTCTTC.

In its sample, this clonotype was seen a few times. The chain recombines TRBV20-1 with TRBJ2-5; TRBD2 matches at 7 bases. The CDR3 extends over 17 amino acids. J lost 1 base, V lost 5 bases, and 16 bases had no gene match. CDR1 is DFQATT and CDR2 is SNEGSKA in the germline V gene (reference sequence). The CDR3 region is CSAQDGAGRIGQETQYF. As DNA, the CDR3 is TGCAGTGCTCAAGACGGAGCGGGAAGAATAGGCCAAGAGACCCAGTACTTC.

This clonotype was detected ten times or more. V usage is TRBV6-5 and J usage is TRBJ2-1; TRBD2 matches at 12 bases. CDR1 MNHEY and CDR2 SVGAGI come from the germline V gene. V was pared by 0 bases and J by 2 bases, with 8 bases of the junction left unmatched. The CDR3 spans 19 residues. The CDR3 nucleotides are TGTGCCAGCAGTTACTCGATGCTAGCGGGAGGGCCGACCTACAATGAGCAGTTCTTC. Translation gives CASSYSMLAGGPTYNEQFF.

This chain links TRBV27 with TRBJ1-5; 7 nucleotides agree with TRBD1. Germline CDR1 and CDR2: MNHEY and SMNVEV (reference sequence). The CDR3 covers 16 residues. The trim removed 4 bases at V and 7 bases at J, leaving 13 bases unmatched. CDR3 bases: TGTGCCAGCAGTTCGGGACTACAGGGGTTGGGGCAGCCCCAGCATTTT. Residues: CASSSGLQGLGQPQHF.

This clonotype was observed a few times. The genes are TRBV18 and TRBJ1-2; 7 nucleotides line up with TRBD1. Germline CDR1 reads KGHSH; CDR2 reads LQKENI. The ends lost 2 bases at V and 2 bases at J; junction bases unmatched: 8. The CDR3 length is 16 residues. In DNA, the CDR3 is TGTGCCAGCTCACCATCTACAGGGGTTAGAAACTATGGCTACACCTTC. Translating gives CASSPSTGVRNYGYTF. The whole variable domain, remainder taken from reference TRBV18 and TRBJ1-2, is NAGVMQNPRHLVRRRGQEARLRCSPMKGHSHVYWYRQLPEEGLKFMVYLQKENIIDESGMPKERFSAEFPKEGPSILRIQQVVRGDSAAYFCASSPSTGVRNYGYTFGSGTRLTVV.